These 31 T cell receptor beta chains came from one sample sequenced in a study of blood T cells in healthy people across ages. A sample-barcoded 5' primer and a J-beta primer mix were used in a second PCR of roughly 7 to 11 cycles. TCRdb re-analysed the 5' RACE reads in MiXCR, keeping a single row per CDR3 protein. This sample carries hundreds of thousands of distinct CDR3 sequences, under 55% of them seen once, and the ten largest clones take approximately 19%. Sequenced: blood. All receptors derive from a man in his 60s in good health.

The chain recombines TRBV28 with TRBJ2-5, with D possibly matching TRBD2 (6 bases). In germline, CDR1 is MDHEN, CDR2 SYDVKM. This CDR3 is 14 amino acids long. V was clipped by 0 bases and J by 4 bases, with 9 bases between them. CDR3 nucleotides: TGTGCCAGCAGTTTATGGGGCGGGGTAGAGACCCAGTACTTC. Its protein is CASSLWGGVETQYF.

This clonotype turned up a few times. The V and J genes are TRBV5-6 and TRBJ2-5; D might be TRBD1 (6 bases). V was pared by 4 bases and J by 5 bases, with 15 bases between. The CDR3 extends over 14 amino acids. In germline, CDR1 is SGHDT, CDR2 YYEEEE. The CDR3 DNA reads as TGTGCCAGCAGCGAAACAGGGTTTATGGAGACCCAGTACTTC. Translation gives CASSETGFMETQYF.

The gene calls are TRBV12-3 or TRBV12-4 and TRBJ2-5, with 10 positions matching TRBD1. The end of the DNA aligns better with TRBJ2-7, so the J call may be wrong. The CDR3 is made up of 15 amino acids. The CDR3 DNA reads as TGTGCCAGCAGTTCGATGGGGACAGGGGAGCACGAGCAGTACTTC. Translated: CASSSMGTGEHEQYF.

This clonotype occurred a few times. The chain's CDR3 is CASSQDPTGSSYNEQFF. The CDR3 region has the DNA TGTGCCAGCAGCCAAGATCCCACAGGGAGCTCCTACAATGAGCAGTTCTTC. This rearrangement joins TRBV3-1 to TRBJ2-1; D possibly corresponds to TRBD1 (6 bases). The length of the CDR3 is 17 residues. V lost 0 bases and J lost 0, with 12 bases in between. Per germline, CDR1 LGHDT and CDR2 YNNKEL (reference sequence).

The chain carries TRBV12-5 and TRBJ2-3, with D possibly being TRBD2 (6 bases). V gave up 6 bases and J gave up 6 bases, with 19 bases separating them. Germline CDR1 and CDR2: LGHNT and FRNRAP. CDR3 length: 15 amino acids. The CDR3 DNA is TGTGCTAGTGGGCCGGGAGAGGTGGAATCGGATACGCAGTATTTT. Translated, it gives CASGPGEVESDTQYF.

The chain joins TRBV11-3 to TRBJ2-1, with 8 bases fitting TRBD2. CDR3 size: 18 residues. Unmatched junction bases numbered 9, after V lost 2 bases and J lost 0 bases. The germline V gene encodes CDR1 SGHNT and CDR2 YENEEA. The CDR3 DNA reads as TGTGCCAGCAGCTTACGTCTTCGGGCGGGGGGCTCCTACAATGAGCAGTTCTTC. Its translation is CASSLRLRAGGSYNEQFF.

In the case of this clonotype: This may be a read error: a much more frequent sequence differs by one nucleotide. The rearrangement uses TRBV5-6 and TRBJ2-6; D perhaps matches TRBD1 (5 bases). CDR3 length: 15 residues. The germline gives CDR1 SGHDT, CDR2 YYEEEE. For the CDR3, the DNA is TGTGCCAGCAGCTTTCGACCGACTGGGGCCGACGTCCTGACTTTC. Amino acids: CASSFRPTGADVLTF.

This clonotype has only a few counts. V and J are TRBV18 and TRBJ1-5; no reliable D call. Germline V gene lookup returns CDR1 KGHSH and CDR2 LQKENI. V gave up 3 bases and J gave up 1 base, with 7 bases separating them. The CDR3 covers 14 residues. The CDR3 region is CASSPGESNQPQHF. CDR3 DNA: TGTGCCAGCTCACCTGGGGAGAGCAATCAGCCCCAGCATTTT.

This CDR3 is CASRRLAEQETQYF. CDR3 DNA sequence: TGTGCCAGCAGGCGACTAGCGGAACAAGAGACCCAGTACTTC. The chain employs TRBV6-1 and TRBJ2-5; the match to TRBD2 covers 9 bases. With 6 bases clipped from V and 2 bases from J, the junction kept 4 bases outside the gene matches. The CDR3 covers 14 residues. Germline CDR1 is MNHNS and CDR2 is SASEGT.

Remarks on this clonotype: The germline gene is not matched at one end of the junction; a read error may be the cause. The chain combines TRBV6-6 with TRBJ2-2; TRBD1 agrees at 7 bases. This CDR3 comprises 16 residues. CDR1 is MNHNY and CDR2 is SVGAGI in the germline V gene (reference sequence). DNA for the CDR3: TGTGCCAACAGTTACACTCTGGACAGGCGTACCGGGGAGCTGTTTTTT. Protein sequence: CANSYTLDRRTGELFF.

In this sample, this clonotype turned up many times. The V and J genes are TRBV6-2 or TRBV6-3 and TRBJ1-2, with D unresolved. The CDR3 is 14 amino acids. Per the germline V gene, CDR1 is MNHEY and CDR2 is SVGEGT. V lost 5 bases and J lost 4, with 14 bases in between. The CDR3: CASSAGSTLYGYTF. CDR3 coding DNA: TGTGCCAGCAGTGCCGGCAGCACGCTCTATGGCTACACCTTC.

The rearrangement links TRBV29-1 to TRBJ1-5, with unresolved D. CDR1 is SQVTM and CDR2 is ANQGSEA in the germline V gene. Trimming took off 8 bases at V and 2 bases at J, with 10 bases between the two ends. CDR3 size: 12 residues. In DNA, the CDR3 is TGCAGCATCCGCGACGGCAATCAGCCCCAGCATTTT. Translating gives CSIRDGNQPQHF.

This chain joins TRBV6-2 or TRBV6-3 and TRBJ2-4; no definite D call. In germline, CDR1 is MNHEY, CDR2 SVGEGT. The CDR3 runs 15 residues. Trimming shortened V by 6 bases and J by 1 base, and 13 bases separated the two germline ends. In nucleotides, the CDR3 is TGTGCCAGCAGGCCCCCGTTTGGGGCCAAAAACATTCAGTACTTC. It encodes CASRPPFGAKNIQYF.

This clonotype was seen repeatedly, ten times or more. V and J are TRBV28 and TRBJ2-6; perhaps TRBD2 as D (6 bases). This CDR3 contains 13 residues. V was cut by 6 bases and J by 9 bases, with 12 bases left in between. In germline, CDR1 is MDHEN, CDR2 SYDVKM. Written as DNA, the CDR3 is TGTGCCAGCAGCGCCGGGACTCGCAACGTCCTGACTTTC. It specifies CASSAGTRNVLTF.

The rearrangement joins TRBV7-6 to TRBJ2-4; 8 bases fit TRBD1. The closer fit of TRBJ2-7 to the DNA end suggests the J call may be wrong. This CDR3 has 13 residues. Germline values: CDR1 SGHVS, CDR2 FNYEAQ. Written as DNA, the CDR3 is TGTGCCAGCAGCTCGGACAGGGACCACGAGCAGTACTTC. It encodes CASSSDRDHEQYF.

The rearrangement links TRBV7-6 to TRBJ2-1; D perhaps matches TRBD1 (6 bases). There are 13 residues in the CDR3. CDR1 and CDR2 from the germline V gene are SGHVS and FNYEAQ. Trimming left V 2 bases short and J 6 bases short, with 8 bases between. The chain's CDR3 is CASSLQGFNEQFF. DNA for the CDR3: TGTGCCAGCAGCTTACAGGGGTTCAATGAGCAGTTCTTC.

The CDR3 sequence is CSASPGQSSPLHF. The CDR3, as DNA: TGCAGTGCTAGCCCGGGACAAAGTTCACCCCTCCACTTT. The chain carries TRBV20-1 and TRBJ1-6; the D gene is possibly TRBD1 (6 bases). V was pared by 3 bases and J by 9 bases, with 12 bases between. CDR3 length: 13 residues. Germline-derived CDR1 and CDR2 are DFQATT and SNEGSKA (reference sequence).

The genes are TRBV20-1 and TRBJ2-1, with 7 bases fitting TRBD2. Looked up from germline, CDR1 is DFQATT and CDR2 is SNEGSKA (reference sequence). The CDR3 is made up of 13 amino acids. Trimming removed 5 bases from V and 3 bases from J; junction bases left unmatched: 4. CDR3 coding DNA: TGCAGTGCTCGCCGGGGGGTCTACAATGAGCAGTTCTTC. The encoded protein is CSARRGVYNEQFF.

J is TRBJ1-2 and V is TRBV4-3; 9 bases agree with TRBD1. The germline V gene has CDR1 LGHNA and CDR2 YSLEER. The CDR3 spans 18 residues. V lost 2 bases to trimming and J lost 2 bases; unmatched junction nucleotides: 12. CDR3 DNA: TGCGCCAGCAGCCAAAGGTTTTCAGGGGACAGGGTAAACTATGGCTACACCTTC. This sequence encodes CASSQRFSGDRVNYGYTF.

The chain is built from TRBV6-2 or TRBV6-3 and TRBJ2-3, with 10 bases aligning to TRBD1. This CDR3 is built from 16 residues. Losses at the gene ends were 6 bases for V and 4 bases for J; bases not matched to a gene: 10. The germline gives CDR1 MNHEY, CDR2 SVGEGT. Here the CDR3 reads CASSLQDRGLSDTQYF. In DNA, the CDR3 is TGTGCCAGCAGCTTACAAGACAGGGGGCTTTCAGATACGCAGTATTTT.

This chain joins TRBV12-3 or TRBV12-4 and TRBJ1-1, with D maybe TRBD1 (6 bases). The CDR3 length is 14 residues. V shed 0 bases and J shed 6 bases, with 11 bases lying between them. As DNA, the CDR3 is TGTGCCAGCAGTTTAGCCGGGGGCGCATCTGAAGCTTTCTTT. Residues: CASSLAGGASEAFF.

This clonotype was counted many times. This chain links TRBV7-2 with TRBJ2-7, with 7 bases identical to TRBD1. The V segment lost 2 bases and the J segment 5 bases; nucleotides outside the gene matches: 6. Germline CDR1 and CDR2: SGHTA and FQGNSA. CDR3 length: 14 residues. The chain's CDR3 is CASSLRDSVNEQYF. For the CDR3, the DNA is TGTGCCAGCAGCTTACGGGACAGTGTCAACGAGCAGTACTTC.

In its sample, this clonotype was seen a few times. The genes are TRBV5-1 and TRBJ2-3; 10 nucleotides align to TRBD2. The CDR3 contains 16 residues. Per germline, CDR1 SGHRS and CDR2 YFSETQ. The trim removed 0 bases at V and 4 bases at J, leaving 5 bases unmatched. The CDR3 sequence is CASSLASGGGADTQYF. The CDR3 DNA reads as TGCGCCAGCAGCTTGGCTAGCGGGGGAGGTGCAGATACGCAGTATTTT.

This clonotype appeared a few times. The chain recombines TRBV6-6 with TRBJ2-6; TRBD1 is a possible D gene (5 bases). V lost 9 bases to trimming and J lost 3 bases, with 6 bases between them. The CDR3 has 12 amino acids. In germline, CDR1 is MNHNY, CDR2 SVGAGI (reference sequence). CDR3 amino acids: CASQGGANVLTF. In DNA, the CDR3 is TGTGCCAGTCAGGGTGGGGCCAACGTCCTGACTTTC.

This clonotype appeared a few times. This chain links TRBV20-1 with TRBJ2-5, with 9 bases fitting TRBD2. With 6 bases clipped from V and 1 base from J, the junction kept 6 bases outside the gene matches. The CDR3 is made up of 14 amino acids. CDR1 and CDR2 (germline): DFQATT, SNEGSKA (reference sequence). The CDR3 DNA sequence: TGCAGTGCCACGGCGGGGGGGCTCCAAGAGACCCAGTACTTC. As protein: CSATAGGLQETQYF.

This clonotype was counted only a few times. This sequence joins TRBV21-1 and TRBJ2-5. TRBV21-1 is a pseudogene. CDR3 length: 15 amino acids. The CDR3: CASSKKSHHQETQYF. Written as DNA, the CDR3 is TGTGCCAGCAGCAAAAAATCCCACCACCAAGAGACCCAGTACTTC.

This chain uses TRBV29-1 with TRBJ2-3, with 11 bases lining up with TRBD2. The germline V gene has CDR1 SQVTM and CDR2 ANQGSEA. This CDR3 is 15 amino acids long. V gave up 5 bases and J gave up 2 bases; unmatched junction bases: 6. The CDR3 nucleotides are TGCAGCGTTTCACTAGCGGGGGCGTACACAGATACGCAGTATTTT. Its translation is CSVSLAGAYTDTQYF.

V gene TRBV4-3 combines with J gene TRBJ2-4, with 10 bases matching TRBD2. This CDR3 has 16 amino acids. Germline assignment: CDR1 LGHNA and CDR2 YSLEER. V was pared by 0 bases and J by 13 bases, with 12 bases of the junction left unmatched. The CDR3 DNA sequence: TGCGCCAGCAGCCAAGATGAGGGACTAGCGCCCAATGAGCAGTACTTC. This sequence encodes CASSQDEGLAPNEQYF.

This clonotype was detected a few times. The chain recombines TRBV25-1 with TRBJ2-7; 10 bases are shared with TRBD1. V gave up 4 bases and J gave up 4 bases; unmatched junction bases: 4. CDR1 MGHDK and CDR2 SYGVNS come from the germline V gene. CDR3 size: 14 residues. CDR3 sequence: CASSGGTGVYEQYF. CDR3 DNA: TGTGCCAGCAGTGGCGGGACAGGGGTATACGAGCAGTACTTC.

The rearrangement joins TRBV24-1 to TRBJ1-2; 12 bases agree with TRBD1. V dropped 4 bases and J dropped 4; count of bases not matched to a gene: 12. CDR1 is KGHDR and CDR2 is SFDVKD in the germline V gene. CDR3 size: 18 residues. The CDR3 nucleotides are TGTGCCACCAGTGACTACGGGACAGGGGGCCGAAGGGTCTATGGCTACACCTTC. The encoded protein is CATSDYGTGGRRVYGYTF.

This clonotype was seen only a few times. V and J are TRBV28 and TRBJ2-5; TRBD1 or TRBD2 may be the D gene (5 bases each). Germline CDR1 and CDR2: MDHEN and SYDVKM. V shed 6 bases and J shed 5 bases, with 13 bases lying between them. CDR3 size: 13 residues. The CDR3 loop reads CASRLGTVETQYF. The CDR3 bases are TGTGCCAGCAGACTAGGGACCGTGGAGACCCAGTACTTC.